These 3 T cell receptor beta chains were sequenced from one sample in a study of cytomegalovirus exposure and HLA in healthy donors. Amplification used 60 Vbeta primers and 13 Jbeta primers. The assay was immunoSEQ multiplex PCR, and TCRdb's table has in-frame clones only and misses some. The sample lists about 250,000 clones, roughly two thirds occurring once. The sequenced sample consisted of PBMCs. The source is a female donor in good health and CMV-seronegative.

The genes are TRBV21-1 and TRBJ1-2. TRBV21-1 is deemed a pseudogene. The CDR3 consists of 15 residues. The CDR3 region is CASSKRGTPNYGYTF. CDR3 sequence (DNA): TGTGCCAGCAGCAAACGGGGAACACCTAACTATGGCTACACCTTC.

The chain combines TRBV30 with TRBJ2-3, with 10 bases that match TRBD1. Per germline, CDR1 GTSNPN and CDR2 SVGIG (reference sequence). The CDR3 consists of 16 residues. With 1 base clipped from V and 5 bases from J, the junction kept 9 bases outside the gene matches. In DNA form, the CDR3 reads TGTGCCTGGAGTGGAGGGGACAGGGGCTTTGGAGATACGCAGTATTTT. Amino acids: CAWSGGDRGFGDTQYF.

This chain joins TRBV27 and TRBJ2-6, with D tentatively TRBD2 (5 bases). Between the trimmed V and J ends, which lost 5 bases and 2 bases, there was a span of 22 bases. The CDR3 runs to 19 residues. The V gene's germline CDR1 is MNHEY and CDR2 SMNVEV (reference sequence). CDR3 bases: TGTGCCAGCAGTCCCAGGACGATAACAAGGAGGCCTGGGGCCAACGTCCTGACTTTC. Translated: CASSPRTITRRPGANVLTF.